The 27 T cell receptor beta chains given below trace back to one sample, sequenced in a study of cytomegalovirus exposure and HLA in healthy donors. The PCR was carried out with 60 Vbeta primers and 13 Jbeta primers. Assay: immunoSEQ multiplex PCR; the TCRdb copy retains only in-frame clones and omits some. The sample totals 100,000 to 150,000 clones; its top ten clones hold roughly 1%. Sequencing used PBMCs. Receptor source: a man between 18 and 29 years old in good health and CMV-seronegative.

The V call is TRBV30, the J call TRBJ1-5; 9 bases fit TRBD1. The germline CDR1 and CDR2 sequences are GTSNPN and SVGIG (reference sequence). CDR3 length: 16 amino acids. The trim removed 3 bases at V and 2 bases at J, leaving 8 bases unmatched. This CDR3 is CAWSRDRERGNQPQHF. CDR3 in DNA: TGTGCCTGGAGCCGGGACAGGGAGCGAGGCAATCAGCCCCAGCATTTT.

The chain couples TRBV11-2 to TRBJ2-2; a weak D match, TRBD2 (5 bases). The CDR3 is made up of 12 amino acids. V lost 5 bases and J lost 5, with 6 bases in between. The germline V gene has CDR1 SGHAT and CDR2 FQNNGV. The CDR3 protein is CASSRRTGELFF. The CDR3 bases are TGTGCCAGCAGCCGGAGGACCGGGGAGCTGTTTTTT.

The chain employs TRBV18 and TRBJ2-3; weak D call: TRBD2 (5 bases). V lost 0 bases, J lost 2 bases, and 18 bases lay in between. The CDR3 spans 18 residues. CDR1 and CDR2 from the germline V gene are KGHSH and LQKENI. The CDR3 protein is CASSPPLRMRGSTDTQYF. The CDR3 DNA reads as TGTGCCAGCTCACCACCTCTTCGAATGCGCGGGTCCACAGATACGCAGTATTTT.

The V gene is TRBV5-8, the J gene TRBJ1-5; D is ambiguous. This CDR3 is 14 amino acids long. Germline V gene lookup returns CDR1 SGHTS and CDR2 YDEGEE. Trimming removed 0 bases from V and 3 bases from J, with 7 bases in between. For the CDR3, the DNA is TGTGCCAGCAGCTTGGTCGGTTACAATCAGCCCCAGCATTTT. This translates into CASSLVGYNQPQHF.

This sequence joins TRBV30 and TRBJ2-7; D perhaps matches TRBD2 (5 bases). Trimming left V 1 base short and J 6 bases short, with 16 bases between. The germline CDR1 and CDR2 sequences are GTSNPN and SVGIG (reference sequence). CDR3 length equals 14 residues. Written as DNA, the CDR3 is TGTGCCTGGAGTGCCGGGGTAGGGAAGGGCGAGCAGTACTTC. Its translation is CAWSAGVGKGEQYF.

This sequence joins TRBV7-8 and TRBJ1-3; the match to TRBD1 covers 8 bases. Germline V gives CDR1 SGHVS, CDR2 FQNEAQ. This CDR3 comprises 15 residues. The V segment lost 3 bases and the J segment 4 bases; nucleotides outside the gene matches: 5. Written as DNA, the CDR3 is TGTGCCAGCAGCTTCCGGACAGGGTCGGGAAACACCATATATTTT. Protein: CASSFRTGSGNTIYF.

This chain links TRBV9 with TRBJ1-6; 8 bases line up with TRBD1. Per germline, CDR1 SGDLS and CDR2 YYNGEE. J was trimmed by 9 bases and V by 4 bases; bases with no gene match: 9. The CDR3 is made up of 15 amino acids. The CDR3 coding sequence is TGTGCCAGCAGCCCACAGGGGGTGGTACGTTCACCCCTCCACTTT. Translation gives CASSPQGVVRSPLHF.

The chain couples TRBV19 to TRBJ2-7; D ambiguous. The CDR3 runs to 13 residues. Germline V gene lookup returns CDR1 LNHDA and CDR2 SQIVND (reference sequence). V was clipped by 1 base and J by 4 bases, with 8 bases between them. CDR3 bases: TGTGCCAGTAGTATAGGTCTAAATTACGAGCAGTACTTC. Its translation: CASSIGLNYEQYF.

V gene TRBV2 combines with J gene TRBJ1-2; TRBD1 aligns across 8 bases. Germline CDR1 reads SNHLY; CDR2 reads FYNNEI. The V segment lost 5 bases and the J segment 8 bases; nucleotides outside the gene matches: 7. This CDR3 spans 13 amino acids. The CDR3, as DNA: TGTGCCAGCAGTCTCCGGGACAGGCGAGGCTACACCTTC. Translated, it gives CASSLRDRRGYTF.

The rearrangement links TRBV18 to TRBJ1-6; D perhaps matches TRBD1 (5 bases). The germline V and J ends were trimmed by 6 bases and 6 bases, with 15 bases remaining between them. This CDR3 contains 15 residues. Germline CDR1 KGHSH, CDR2 LQKENI. In DNA form, the CDR3 reads TGTGCCAGCTCGCCCTTCCGACAGTTTAATTCACCCCTCCACTTT. Its protein product is CASSPFRQFNSPLHF.

V usage is TRBV7-2 and J usage is TRBJ2-5; TRBD1 matches at 7 bases. This CDR3 contains 15 residues. V dropped 5 bases and J dropped 5; count of bases not matched to a gene: 11. CDR1 and CDR2 from the germline V gene are SGHTA and FQGNSA. The CDR3 bases are TGTGCCAGCAGCCCCAATCGAGGGGGCCGGGAGACCCAGTACTTC. Translation: CASSPNRGGRETQYF.

CDR3 amino acids: CASSMEVGLAFF. The CDR3 coding sequence is TGTGCCAGTAGTATGGAGGTCGGTTTAGCTTTCTTT. The gene calls are TRBV19 and TRBJ1-1; no reliable D call. Germline V gives CDR1 LNHDA, CDR2 SQIVND (reference sequence). CDR3 length: 12 amino acids. V lost 3 bases and J 10 bases, leaving 12 bases between the germline ends.

The chain has TRBV19 and TRBJ2-7; tentative D call: TRBD2 (5 bases). This CDR3 region has 15 residues. The germline V gene encodes CDR1 LNHDA and CDR2 SQIVND (reference sequence). V dropped 6 bases and J dropped 0 bases, with 15 bases sitting between them. DNA of the CDR3: TGTGCCAGTAGCTCCCCCGGTAGCGCCTCCTACGAGCAGTACTTC. Translation gives CASSSPGSASYEQYF.

This chain joins TRBV10-3 and TRBJ2-5, with 8 bases matching TRBD1. Germline V gene sequence: CDR1 ENHRY, CDR2 SYGVKD. This CDR3 is 14 amino acids long. The V and J ends lost 2 bases and 2 bases, in that order; junction bases with no gene match: 1. Here the CDR3 reads CAISERTGQETQYF. The CDR3 nucleotides read TGTGCCATCAGTGAGCGGACAGGGCAAGAGACCCAGTACTTC.

The chain is built from TRBV11-2 and TRBJ2-7; 7 nucleotides match TRBD1. The CDR3 is 15 residues long. Germline values: CDR1 SGHAT, CDR2 FQNNGV. J lost 1 base, V lost 1 base, and 4 bases had no gene match. The CDR3 nucleotides read TGTGCCAGCAGCTTAGTGGGACAGTTTTCCTACGAGCAGTACTTC. Translated: CASSLVGQFSYEQYF.

The chain carries TRBV27 and TRBJ2-3, with TRBD2 identical over 13 bases. The V and J ends lost 6 bases and 4 bases, in that order; junction bases with no gene match: 7. This CDR3 is 16 amino acids long. Germline-derived CDR1 and CDR2 are MNHEY and SMNVEV (reference sequence). For the CDR3, the DNA is TGTGCCAGCAGCGATGGAGGACTAGCGGGAGCAGATACGCAGTATTTT. Translating it yields CASSDGGLAGADTQYF.

Written as DNA, the CDR3 is TGTGCCAGCAGCGTAGCGGGGGGCGCCGTGAGAGGGGAGCTGTTTTTT. It translates to CASSVAGGAVRGELFF. The chain employs TRBV9 and TRBJ2-2, with TRBD2 as a possible D gene (7 bases). The germline gives CDR1 SGDLS, CDR2 YYNGEE. V lost 0 bases, J lost 8 bases, and 17 bases lay in between. The CDR3 covers 16 residues.

The genes are TRBV6-5 and TRBJ2-7, with no clear D. Looked up from germline, CDR1 is MNHEY and CDR2 is SVGAGI. CDR3 length: 14 residues. Trimming took 7 bases from V and 1 from J, leaving 14 bases between them. CDR3 bases: TGTGCCAGCATCCAGTCGCAGGCGTCCTACGAGCAGTACTTC. Residues: CASIQSQASYEQYF.

This chain connects TRBV5-6 to TRBJ2-1; D may be TRBD1 (6 bases). Trimming pared 5 bases from V and 0 bases from J, leaving 9 bases between. CDR3 length equals 14 residues. Germline lookup yields CDR1 SGHDT and CDR2 YYEEEE. CDR3 amino acids: CASRGGRSYNEQFF. In DNA form, the CDR3 reads TGTGCCAGCAGAGGGGGTCGCTCCTACAATGAGCAGTTCTTC.

This chain connects TRBV5-1 to TRBJ1-4; D gene ambiguous. The CDR3 totals 13 residues. Deletions cut 3 bases from V and 0 bases from J, with 3 bases between. Germline V CDR1 and CDR2: SGHRS, YFSETQ. Here the CDR3 reads CASSSATNEKLFF. CDR3 DNA: TGCGCCAGCAGCTCGGCAACTAATGAAAAACTGTTTTTT.

The chain has TRBV11-2 and TRBJ1-2; 9 bases agree with TRBD1. This CDR3 comprises 16 residues. Germline V gene data show CDR1 as SGHAT and CDR2 as FQNNGV. Unmatched junction bases numbered 10, after V lost 5 bases and J lost 3 bases. The CDR3 bases are TGTGCCAGCAGCCCTCCGGGACAGGGAACGCACTATGGCTACACCTTC. Amino acid sequence: CASSPPGQGTHYGYTF. The full variable domain, completed using reference TRBV11-2 and TRBJ1-2, is EAGVAQSPRYKIIEKRQSVAFWCNPISGHATLYWYQQILGQGPKLLIQFQNNGVVDDSQLPKDRFSAERLKGVDSTLKIQPAKLEDSAVYLCASSPPGQGTHYGYTFGSGTRLTVV.

The gene calls are TRBV13 and TRBJ2-7; TRBD2 matches 9 bases. Trimming cost V 1 base and J 3 bases; bases outside gene matches: 16. The CDR3 runs 19 residues. Germline V CDR1 and CDR2: PRHDT, FYEKMQ (reference sequence). The CDR3 bases are TGTGCCAGCAGCTTAGCGGTAGGGACTAGCTCCCCCCGGGGCTACGAGCAGTACTTC. Translating gives CASSLAVGTSSPRGYEQYF.

The chain couples TRBV18 to TRBJ2-7, with D unclear. Trimming shortened V by 8 bases and J by 3 bases, and 20 bases separated the two germline ends. Germline CDR1 KGHSH, CDR2 LQKENI. CDR3 length equals 15 residues. In DNA, the CDR3 is TGTGCCAGCACCCTCGCCGGGTATAGTTTCTACGAGCAGTACTTC. Protein: CASTLAGYSFYEQYF. Looking up the rest from reference TRBV18 and TRBJ2-7 gives the full variable domain: NAGVMQNPRHLVRRRGQEARLRCSPMKGHSHVYWYRQLPEEGLKFMVYLQKENIIDESGMPKERFSAEFPKEGPSILRIQQVVRGDSAAYFCASTLAGYSFYEQYFGPGTRLTVT.

The gene calls are TRBV6-1 and TRBJ2-7; the D is unclear. V was clipped by 6 bases and J by 0 bases, with 12 bases between them. This CDR3 contains 14 residues. Germline V gene data show CDR1 as MNHNS and CDR2 as SASEGT. The CDR3 loop reads CASSRDPLSYEQYF. In DNA, the CDR3 is TGTGCCAGCAGCCGCGATCCTCTCTCCTACGAGCAGTACTTC.

The V call is TRBV7-8, the J call TRBJ2-7; 10 bases map to TRBD2. Germline values: CDR1 SGHVS, CDR2 FQNEAQ. The CDR3 extends over 17 amino acids. J was trimmed by 0 bases and V by 8 bases; bases with no gene match: 13. CDR3 bases: TGTGCCAGCCCCCCGGGGAAAGCGGGGGGGCCCTCCTACGAGCAGTACTTC. The encoded protein is CASPPGKAGGPSYEQYF.

The rearrangement uses TRBV5-1 and TRBJ1-1; 7 bases line up with TRBD1. From germline, CDR1 is SGHRS and CDR2 YFSETQ. V lost 2 bases to trimming and J lost 3 bases; unmatched junction nucleotides: 7. This CDR3 contains 15 residues. The CDR3 reads CASSLRDSWYTEAFF. The DNA of the CDR3 is TGCGCCAGCAGCTTAAGGGACAGTTGGTACACTGAAGCTTTCTTT.

This chain connects TRBV10-1 to TRBJ2-7; possible D gene TRBD1, 5 bases. V lost 2 bases and J lost 4, with 12 bases in between. Germline CDR1 and CDR2: WNHNN and SYGVQD (reference sequence). The CDR3 is 14 amino acids. CDR3 residues: CASSESKGEYEQYF. DNA for the CDR3: TGCGCCAGCAGTGAGAGTAAAGGGGAATACGAGCAGTACTTC.